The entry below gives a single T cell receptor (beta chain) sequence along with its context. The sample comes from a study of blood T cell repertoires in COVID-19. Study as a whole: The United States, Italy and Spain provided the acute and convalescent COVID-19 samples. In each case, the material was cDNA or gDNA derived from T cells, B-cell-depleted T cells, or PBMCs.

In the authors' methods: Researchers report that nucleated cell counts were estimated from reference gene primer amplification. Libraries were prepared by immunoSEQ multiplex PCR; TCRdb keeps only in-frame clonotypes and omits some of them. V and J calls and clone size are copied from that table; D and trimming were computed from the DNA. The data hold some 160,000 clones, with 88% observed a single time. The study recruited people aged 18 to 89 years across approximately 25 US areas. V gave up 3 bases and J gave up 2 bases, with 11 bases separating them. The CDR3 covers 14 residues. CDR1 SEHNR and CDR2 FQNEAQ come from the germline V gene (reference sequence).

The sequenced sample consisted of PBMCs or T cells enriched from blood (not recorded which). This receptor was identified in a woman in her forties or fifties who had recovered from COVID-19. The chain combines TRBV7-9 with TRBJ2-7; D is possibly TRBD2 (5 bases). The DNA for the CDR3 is TGTGCCAGCAGCTTCGATGGACTGGCCTACGAGCAGTACTTC. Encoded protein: CASSFDGLAYEQYF.